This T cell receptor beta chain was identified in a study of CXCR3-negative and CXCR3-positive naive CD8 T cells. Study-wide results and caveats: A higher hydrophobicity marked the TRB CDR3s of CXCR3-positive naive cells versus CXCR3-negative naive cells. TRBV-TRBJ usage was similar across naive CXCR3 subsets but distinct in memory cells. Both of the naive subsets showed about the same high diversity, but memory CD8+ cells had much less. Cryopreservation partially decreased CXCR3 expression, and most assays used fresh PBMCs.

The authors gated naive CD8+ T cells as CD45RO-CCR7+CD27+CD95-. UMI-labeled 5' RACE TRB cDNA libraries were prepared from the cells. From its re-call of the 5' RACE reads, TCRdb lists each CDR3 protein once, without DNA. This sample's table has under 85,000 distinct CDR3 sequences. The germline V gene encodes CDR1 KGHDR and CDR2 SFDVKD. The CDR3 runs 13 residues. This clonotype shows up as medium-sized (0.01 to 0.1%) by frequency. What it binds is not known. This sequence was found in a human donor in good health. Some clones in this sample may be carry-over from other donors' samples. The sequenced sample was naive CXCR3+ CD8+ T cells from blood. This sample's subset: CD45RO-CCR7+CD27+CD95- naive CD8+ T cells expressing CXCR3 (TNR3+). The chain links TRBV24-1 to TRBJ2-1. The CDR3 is CATSVAEYNEQFF.